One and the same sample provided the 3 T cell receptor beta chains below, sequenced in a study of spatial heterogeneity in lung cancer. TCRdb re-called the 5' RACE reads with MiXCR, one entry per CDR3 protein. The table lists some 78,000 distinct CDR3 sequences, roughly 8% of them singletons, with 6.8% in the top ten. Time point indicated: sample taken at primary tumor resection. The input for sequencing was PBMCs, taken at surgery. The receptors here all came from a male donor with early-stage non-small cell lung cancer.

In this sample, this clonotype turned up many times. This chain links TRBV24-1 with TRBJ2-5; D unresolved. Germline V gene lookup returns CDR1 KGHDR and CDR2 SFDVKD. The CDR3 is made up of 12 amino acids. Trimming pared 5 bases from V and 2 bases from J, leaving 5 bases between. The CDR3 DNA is TGTGCCACCAGTGGCACACAAGAGACCCAGTACTTC. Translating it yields CATSGTQETQYF.

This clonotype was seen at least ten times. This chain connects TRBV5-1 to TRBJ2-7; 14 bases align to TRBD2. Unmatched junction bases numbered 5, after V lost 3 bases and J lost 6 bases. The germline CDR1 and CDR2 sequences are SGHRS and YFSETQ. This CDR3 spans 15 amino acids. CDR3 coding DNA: TGCGCCAGCAGCTCGGAGGGACTAGCGGGAGTCGAGCAGTACTTC. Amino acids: CASSSEGLAGVEQYF. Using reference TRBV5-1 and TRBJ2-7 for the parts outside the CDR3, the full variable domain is KAGVTQTPRYLIKTRGQQVTLSCSPISGHRSVSWYQQTPGQGLQFLFEYFSETQRNKGNFPGRFSGRQFSNSRSEMNVSTLELGDSALYLCASSSEGLAGVEQYFGPGTRLTVT.

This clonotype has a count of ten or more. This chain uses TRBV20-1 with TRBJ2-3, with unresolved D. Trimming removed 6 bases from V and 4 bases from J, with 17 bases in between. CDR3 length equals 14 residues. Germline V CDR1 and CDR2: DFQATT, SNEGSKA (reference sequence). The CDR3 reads CSALRTVGADTQYF. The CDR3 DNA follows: TGCAGTGCCCTCCGCACGGTGGGTGCAGATACGCAGTATTTT.